Presented here are 28 T cell receptor beta chains from one specimen sequenced in a study of control samples from healthy donors and cancer patients. Sequencing used immunoSEQ multiplex PCR; TCRdb keeps in-frame clones, though not all of them. This sample has about 150,000 clones, with approximately 94% found just once. The sample taken for sequencing was blood. The receptors derive from a woman aged 18 to 35 in good health.

V is TRBV29-1 and J is TRBJ1-2; TRBD1 agrees at 7 bases. With 4 bases clipped from V and 4 bases from J, the junction kept 3 bases outside the gene matches. CDR3 length: 12 residues. Germline assignment: CDR1 SQVTM and CDR2 ANQGSEA. The CDR3 sequence is CSVGDSPYGYTF. CDR3 DNA: TGCAGCGTTGGGGACAGCCCCTATGGCTACACCTTC.

This clone was seen just once. The chain carries TRBV5-5 and TRBJ1-1; D may be TRBD1 (6 bases). Germline V gene data show CDR1 as SGHKS and CDR2 as YYEKEE (reference sequence). V lost 2 bases and J lost 5, with 7 bases in between. The CDR3 consists of 12 residues. The CDR3 DNA reads TGTGCCAGCAGCTTACAGGGAACTGAAGCTTTCTTT. Translated: CASSLQGTEAFF.

This clone was seen just once. The chain employs TRBV5-1 and TRBJ1-6; D may be TRBD1 (6 bases). CDR3 length: 16 residues. CDR1 and CDR2 from the germline V gene are SGHRS and YFSETQ. V dropped 0 bases and J dropped 9 bases, with 16 bases sitting between them. The CDR3, as DNA: TGCGCCAGCAGCTTGGAAGGGGGATTTAGTAGTTCACCCCTCCACTTT. It encodes CASSLEGGFSSSPLHF.

The CDR3 loop reads CATSRDGHRVLWDTF. CDR3 nucleotide sequence: TGTGCCACCAGCAGAGATGGTCACAGGGTTTTGTGGGACACCTTC. This chain connects TRBV15 to TRBJ1-2, with a possible D match to TRBD1 (6 bases). Trimming took off 0 bases at V and 12 bases at J, with 20 bases between the two ends. CDR1 and CDR2 from the germline V gene are LNHNV and YYDKDF (reference sequence). CDR3 length: 15 residues.

This clone was seen a handful of times. This chain uses TRBV13 with TRBJ1-2; no reliable D call. Trimming removed 0 bases at V and 3 bases at J, with 5 bases between. From germline, CDR1 is PRHDT and CDR2 FYEKMQ (reference sequence). The CDR3 spans 13 residues. The CDR3 DNA reads TGTGCCAGCAGCTTAGGCCAAGACTATGGCTACACCTTC. This sequence encodes CASSLGQDYGYTF.

J is TRBJ1-1 and V is TRBV24-1; TRBD1 might be the D (5 bases). Germline CDR1 KGHDR, CDR2 SFDVKD. The CDR3 sequence is 15 residues long. The V end was cut by 4 bases, the J end by 1 base, with 12 bases between. The CDR3 here is CATSDSRVGNTEAFF. As DNA, the CDR3 is TGTGCCACCAGTGACTCCAGGGTAGGGAACACTGAAGCTTTCTTT.

The gene calls are TRBV7-2 and TRBJ2-7; the match to TRBD1 covers 7 bases. This CDR3 spans 13 amino acids. Unmatched junction bases numbered 2, after V lost 4 bases and J lost 2 bases. The germline CDR1 and CDR2 sequences are SGHTA and FQGNSA. CDR3 coding DNA: TGTGCCAGCAGCTCGGACAGGACCTACGAGCAGTACTTC. Its protein product is CASSSDRTYEQYF.

The V and J genes are TRBV3-1 (or the pseudogene TRBV3-2) and TRBJ1-5; D perhaps matches TRBD1 (6 bases). The germline V gene has CDR1 LGHDT and CDR2 YNNKEL (reference sequence). V dropped 6 bases and J dropped 4 bases, with 10 bases sitting between them. The CDR3 consists of 13 residues. The CDR3 sequence is CASSNGQNQPQHF. The DNA for the CDR3 is TGTGCCAGCAGTAACGGACAGAATCAGCCCCAGCATTTT.

The J gene is TRBJ1-6, the V gene TRBV5-4; D unresolved. Per the germline V gene, CDR1 is SGHNT and CDR2 is YYREEE (reference sequence). Deletions cut 2 bases from V and 7 bases from J, with 7 bases between. The CDR3 contains 13 residues. CDR3 residues: CASSFGINSPLHF. The CDR3 DNA reads TGTGCCAGCAGCTTCGGGATCAATTCACCCCTCCACTTT.

The chain carries TRBV4-1 and TRBJ2-1; D is perhaps TRBD2 (5 bases). The V gene lost 4 bases and the J gene lost 5 bases, with 15 bases spanning the gap. In germline, CDR1 is MGHRA, CDR2 YSYEKL. This CDR3 has 15 amino acids. This CDR3 is CASSRRGIPNNEQFF. CDR3 bases: TGCGCCAGCAGCCGTCGGGGAATTCCGAACAATGAGCAGTTCTTC.

Only one count was recorded for this clone. V is TRBV7-2 and J is TRBJ2-5; D unresolved. The CDR3 contains 14 residues. Germline lookup yields CDR1 SGHTA and CDR2 FQGNSA. V gave up 5 bases and J gave up 2 bases, with 12 bases separating them. The CDR3 coding sequence is TGTGCCAGCAGCCACGAGTGGGGACAAGAGACCCAGTACTTC. Protein sequence: CASSHEWGQETQYF.

The V gene is TRBV11-3, the J gene TRBJ1-5, with TRBD1 as a possible D gene (6 bases). Germline values: CDR1 SGHNT, CDR2 YENEEA. V lost 3 bases and J lost 11, with 11 bases in between. The CDR3 has 12 residues. The CDR3 loop is CASSFGSGAQHF. The CDR3 DNA reads TGTGCCAGCAGCTTCGGGTCAGGGGCCCAGCATTTT.

The chain employs TRBV14 and TRBJ1-4; TRBD1 might be the D (6 bases). V was shortened by 2 bases and J by 5 bases, with 15 bases between the two germline ends. The CDR3 spans 16 residues. Germline CDR1 and CDR2: SGHDN and FVKESK. The CDR3 DNA sequence: TGTGCCAGCAGCCAAACGATACAGGGACTCAATGAAAAACTGTTTTTT. This sequence encodes CASSQTIQGLNEKLFF.

V gene TRBV5-1 combines with J gene TRBJ2-3; 9 bases are a match to TRBD2. Germline assignment: CDR1 SGHRS and CDR2 YFSETQ. The V and J ends lost 0 bases and 2 bases, in that order; junction bases with no gene match: 7. CDR3 length: 17 residues. This chain's CDR3 is CASSLAPTSGFTDTQYF. CDR3 in DNA: TGCGCCAGCAGCTTGGCCCCGACTAGCGGTTTCACAGATACGCAGTATTTT.

The chain is built from TRBV14 and TRBJ1-5; tentative D call: TRBD1 (6 bases). From germline, CDR1 is SGHDN and CDR2 FVKESK. CDR3 length: 15 residues. V was pared by 4 bases and J by 5 bases, with 15 bases between. As DNA, the CDR3 is TGTGCCAGCAGCCTAGGGGGGGGGCGCGATCAGCCCCAGCATTTT. It codes for CASSLGGGRDQPQHF.

The chain employs TRBV6-5 and TRBJ1-3, with TRBD1 matching 7 bases. CDR3 size: 14 residues. Germline assignment: CDR1 MNHEY and CDR2 SVGAGI. Trimming removed 7 bases from V and 7 bases from J; junction bases left unmatched: 10. CDR3 bases: TGTGCCAGCATCCCTCAGGGGGTACCCAACACCATATATTTT. This encodes CASIPQGVPNTIYF.

The chain recombines TRBV7-2 with TRBJ2-7; 11 bases are a match to TRBD1. The CDR3 has 16 amino acids. Germline V lookup: CDR1 SGHTA, CDR2 FQGNSA. Trimming removed 5 bases from V and 2 bases from J; junction bases left unmatched: 8. The CDR3 bases are TGTGCCAGCAGCACCGGGACAGGGGGGGCCCCCTACGAGCAGTACTTC. This translates into CASSTGTGGAPYEQYF.

This sequence joins TRBV5-1 and TRBJ1-2, with D possibly being TRBD1 (5 bases). Germline V CDR1 and CDR2: SGHRS, YFSETQ. The CDR3 covers 15 residues. Trimming took off 5 bases at V and 11 bases at J, with 25 bases between the two ends. CDR3 sequence reads: CASSQGVLGPSTYTF. The CDR3 DNA sequence: TGCGCCAGCAGTCAGGGAGTTCTAGGGCCCAGCACGTACACCTTC.

The chain carries TRBV27 and TRBJ1-4; no clear D gene. Germline CDR1 reads MNHEY; CDR2 reads SMNVEV (reference sequence). V gave up 6 bases and J gave up 8 bases, with 13 bases separating them. The CDR3 is made up of 13 amino acids. CDR3 nucleotide sequence: TGTGCCAGCAGCCCCCTCCCGACCGAAAAACTGTTTTTT. Its translation is CASSPLPTEKLFF.

Details on this clone: Other DNA sequences within the sample encode an identical CDR3. This chain links TRBV10-3 with TRBJ1-2; D is undetermined. The CDR3 sequence is 12 residues long. Trimming stripped 2 bases from V and 5 bases from J, with 6 bases between. Germline assignment: CDR1 ENHRY and CDR2 SYGVKD. In nucleotides, the CDR3 is TGTGCCATCAGTGAGCCCGGGTATGGCTACACCTTC. This translates into CAISEPGYGYTF.

This chain uses TRBV2 with TRBJ1-1; TRBD1 aligns across 7 bases. Germline values: CDR1 SNHLY, CDR2 FYNNEI. Unmatched junction bases numbered 1, after V lost 3 bases and J lost 0 bases. The CDR3 is 14 amino acids. The CDR3 DNA reads as TGTGCCAGCAGTGATGACAGGGTGAACACTGAAGCTTTCTTT. Translating gives CASSDDRVNTEAFF.

V is TRBV9 and J is TRBJ2-7; 9 bases map to TRBD2. CDR1 SGDLS and CDR2 YYNGEE come from the germline V gene. CDR3 size: 17 residues. Losses at the gene ends were 4 bases for V and 3 bases for J; bases not matched to a gene: 14. CDR3 amino acids: CASSPPSGSGGFYEQYF. In DNA, the CDR3 is TGTGCCAGCAGCCCACCCTCCGGTAGCGGGGGCTTCTACGAGCAGTACTTC.

The J gene is TRBJ2-3, the V gene TRBV9; 11 nucleotides line up with TRBD1. The CDR3 is 17 residues long. Germline V gene lookup returns CDR1 SGDLS and CDR2 YYNGEE. The V gene end was trimmed by 4 bases and the J gene end by 4 bases; junction bases not matched to a gene: 11. CDR3 sequence: CASSPPGTGGIADTQYF. CDR3 DNA: TGTGCCAGCAGCCCACCCGGGACAGGGGGAATAGCAGATACGCAGTATTTT. The full variable domain, with the rest looked up from reference TRBV9 and TRBJ2-3, is DSGVTQTPKHLITATGQRVTLRCSPRSGDLSVYWYQQSLDQGLQFLIQYYNGEERAKGNILERFSAQQFPDLHSELNLSSLELGDSALYFCASSPPGTGGIADTQYFGPGTRLTVL.

The rearrangement joins TRBV3-1 (or the pseudogene TRBV3-2) to TRBJ2-2; 9 bases align to TRBD2. J was trimmed by 5 bases and V by 5 bases; bases with no gene match: 9. From germline, CDR1 is LGHDT and CDR2 YNNKEL (reference sequence). The CDR3 covers 16 residues. CDR3 sequence: CASSLRLAAPTGELFF. CDR3 coding DNA: TGTGCCAGCAGCTTAAGACTAGCGGCACCGACCGGGGAGCTGTTTTTT.

The gene calls are TRBV5-1 and TRBJ1-5; D is undetermined. The CDR3 is made up of 13 amino acids. Germline V CDR1 and CDR2: SGHRS, YFSETQ. The ends were cut back, 0 bases at V and 3 bases at J, with 4 bases in the middle. In DNA form, the CDR3 reads TGCGCCAGCAGCTTGGTTTCCAATCAGCCCCAGCATTTT. Protein product: CASSLVSNQPQHF.

The gene calls are TRBV2 and TRBJ1-2; 10 bases match TRBD1. CDR1 and CDR2 (germline): SNHLY, FYNNEI. Trimming at V came to 10 bases and at J to 2 bases, leaving 7 bases not matched to a gene. The CDR3 length is 14 residues. The CDR3 sequence is CATRRDRGNYGYTF. The CDR3 bases are TGTGCCACCAGAAGGGACAGGGGAAACTATGGCTACACCTTC.

V is TRBV5-1 and J is TRBJ1-1; unclear D gene. Germline V lookup: CDR1 SGHRS, CDR2 YFSETQ. V gave up 2 bases and J gave up 1 base, with 6 bases separating them. The CDR3 is 13 residues long. The CDR3 coding sequence is TGCGCCAGCAGCTTCCCGGAGAACACTGAAGCTTTCTTT. It translates to CASSFPENTEAFF.

The chain is built from TRBV9 and TRBJ1-1; D is ambiguous. The CDR3 totals 14 residues. V lost 0 bases and J 4 bases, leaving 10 bases between the germline ends. Germline V gene data show CDR1 as SGDLS and CDR2 as YYNGEE. The CDR3 bases are TGTGCCAGCAGCGTAGGTACAGACGGCACTGAAGCTTTCTTT. The encoded protein is CASSVGTDGTEAFF.